Described below is a single TCR beta chain sequence and its context. Antigen: not known. Using immunoSEQ multiplex PCR, the repertoire was profiled, and TCRdb retains in-frame clones only, with some absent. Of tens of thousands of clones in the sample, roughly 86% were seen once. The sample is drawn from a study of PD-1 blockade in classical Hodgkin lymphoma. Germline CDR1 is SGDLS and CDR2 is YYNGEE. CDR3 length: 14 amino acids. Deletions cut 1 base from V and 5 bases from J, with 11 bases between. Overall study findings and caveats: Why the repertoires differ is still unclear, perhaps disease activity or prior therapy. While CD8+ TCR diversity did not rise significantly by C4D1, CD4+ TCR diversity did. Complete responders showed a baseline diversity that resembled the diversity of newly diagnosed patients.

Noted time point: cycle 4 day 1 (C4D1), after 6 weeks of nivolumab. Relapses following autologous stem cell transplantation were seen in all patients, with brentuximab vedotin exposure varying. Negative magnetic selection isolated CD4+ T cells from thawed PBMCs. Complete response, partial response or progressive disease made up the best responses. The sample in question was CD4+ T cells from blood, obtained before the fourth cycle of nivolumab. V and J are TRBV9 and TRBJ2-3; D tentatively reads TRBD1 or TRBD2 (6 bases each). The source of this sequence is a human donor with classical Hodgkin lymphoma. The CDR3 here is CASSVRGLGDTQYF. Here the CDR3 DNA reads TGTGCCAGCAGCGTACGGGGGCTTGGAGATACGCAGTATTTT.